This record looks at one T cell receptor beta chain sequence and its context. Its matching antigen is unknown. V lost 0 bases and J 4 bases, leaving 13 bases between the germline ends. Looked up from germline, CDR1 is SGHDT and CDR2 is YYEEEE. The CDR3 contains 15 residues. Stated time point: newly diagnosed GD, antithyroid drugs for less than 3 months. Extracted PBMC RNA gave rise to the TCR library. HTBI primers from iRepertoire and Arm-PCR of CDR3 regions yielded the TCR beta libraries. TCRdb processed the multiplex PCR reads anew with MiXCR; each CDR3 protein has one entry. In the table there are under 300,000 distinct CDR3 sequences, around 19% of which are singletons. The data belong to a study of regulatory T cells in long-lasting Graves disease. Study-wide points: Segments TRBV28, TRBJ1-2 and TRBJ2-5 showed preferential usage in persistent disease.

The sample also formed part of further work on T cells in Graves' hyperthyroidism and ophthalmopathy.

The sample was peripheral blood mononuclear cells (PBMCs), taken at new diagnosis, from a patient treated with antithyroid drugs. The sequence was obtained from a woman in her twenties or thirties with Graves disease. V and J are TRBV5-6 and TRBJ1-2; D remains ambiguous. The CDR3 region is CASSLAEAGFYGYTF. CDR3 bases: TGTGCCAGCAGCTTGGCAGAGGCAGGCTTCTATGGCTACACCTTC.